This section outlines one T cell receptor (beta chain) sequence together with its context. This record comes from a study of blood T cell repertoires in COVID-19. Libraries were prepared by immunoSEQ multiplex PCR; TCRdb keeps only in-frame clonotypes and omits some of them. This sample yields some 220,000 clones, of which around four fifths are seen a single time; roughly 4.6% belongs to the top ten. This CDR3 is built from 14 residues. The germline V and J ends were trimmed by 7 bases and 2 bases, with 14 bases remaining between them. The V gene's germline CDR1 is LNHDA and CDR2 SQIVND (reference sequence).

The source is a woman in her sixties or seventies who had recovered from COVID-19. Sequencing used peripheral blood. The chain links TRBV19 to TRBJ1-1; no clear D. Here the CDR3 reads CASTLPQVNTEAFF. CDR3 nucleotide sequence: TGTGCCAGTACCCTCCCTCAGGTCAACACTGAAGCTTTCTTT. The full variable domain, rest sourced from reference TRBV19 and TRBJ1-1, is DGGITQSPKYLFRKEGQNVTLSCEQNLNHDAMYWYRQDPGQGLRLIYYSQIVNDFQKGDIAEGYSVSREKKESFPLTVTSAQKNPTAFYLCASTLPQVNTEAFFGQGTRLTVV.